This TCR delta chain was recorded in a study of γδ T cells in repeated Plasmodium falciparum infection (dated by TCRdb to the early 2020s). About the full investigation: Malian children exposed to intense seasonal malaria transmission were enrolled in the natural-infection arm and compared with Australian children matched for age and gender. Five or six malaria-naive U.S. adults underwent four controlled human malaria infections by bites from P. falciparum NF54-infected Anopheles stephensi mosquitoes over 644 days. Samples were collected from controlled-infection subjects at baseline, immediately before selected infections, and 21 days after each infection. Malian gammadelta TCR repertoires were analysed cross-sectionally in periods with no transmission and longitudinally across episodes of acute febrile malaria. In the study, the shaping of the human gammadelta T cell repertoire by repeated Plasmodium falciparum infection was examined using natural infection in Mali and controlled human malaria infection.

Remarks on this clone: Its cognate antigen has yet to be identified. TCRdb shows a much larger clone's protein in place of this DNA's translation, and the two differ at residue 17, likely through a read error; the protein shown is translated from the DNA.

Measured from the cysteine to the phenylalanine, the CDR3 is 22 residues long. CDR3 DNA only is kept here, 66 bases in frame from base 1. Looking up the germline V gene yields CDR1 TSWWSYY and CDR2 QGS. Ends trimmed: V by 2 bases, J by 5 bases; bases unmatched to a gene: 29. Libraries were made using multiplex PCR. TCRdb records Illumina MiSeq as the sequencer. From each sorted gammadelta T cell sample, both TCR gamma (TRG) and TCR delta (TRD) chains were sequenced. For the original study's pipeline: Clonotype tree plots, accumulated frequency of the top 20 clonotypes, diversity index (DI) and D75 metrics were included in the repertoire analyses. In TCRdb, clones were called once more from the public reads by CATT, and rows of identical DNA were later combined. TCRdb, not the authors, supplied the V and J calls. The sample table lists tens of thousands of delta-chain clones, more than 0.85% of them with a count of one. Around 9.6% of the sample goes to the ten largest clones.

Broad study findings and their caveats: Vgamma9/Vdelta2+ TCR repertoires showed a highly stable polyclonal repertoire over time and infection, with many inter-individual overlapping TCRgamma sequences. The controlled-infection cohort was small, limiting analysis of inter-individual variability in gammadelta T cell responses. Vdelta2-negative gammadelta TCR repertoires from Malian children appeared more clonally expanded, less diverse and less shared than those of Australian children. In Vdelta2-negative gammadelta TCR repertoires, which were largely Vdelta1+, repeated controlled infections appeared to drive waves of new clonotype selection. The Malian cohort was drawn from a small rural village made up mostly of one ethnic group, which limits generalizability.

For bulk TCR repertoire analysis, Vgamma9/Vdelta2+ and Vdelta2-negative gammadelta T cell populations were isolated by flow sorting from peripheral blood mononuclear cells. This receptor was obtained from a pool of human donors (malaria-infected and uninfected, not separated). The specimen sequenced was gamma-delta T cells from blood. The receptor chain draws on TRDV1 and TRDJ1; 7 bases in the middle match TRDD2. The CDR3 protein is CALGETFDSVPTGGDHGDKLIF. The nucleotides are TGTGCTCTTGGGGAAACCTTTGATTCCGTTCCTACAGGTGGGGACCACGGGGATAAACTCATCTTT.